This TCR beta chain was captured in a study of blood T cell repertoires in COVID-19. Study summary: Whether acute or convalescent, the COVID-19 samples came from the United States, Italy and Spain. Sample material is recorded as cDNA or gDNA derived from T cells, B-cell-depleted T cells, or PBMCs.

Authors' data handling: Amplification of reference gene primers was used by the study to estimate nucleated cell counts. The data were produced by immunoSEQ multiplex PCR, yet TCRdb's version contains in-frame clones alone and is incomplete. V and J calls and clone size are given by that table; D and trimming were obtained from the DNA. Here the sample spans some 220,000 clones, approximately 85% being singletons. V was shortened by 3 bases and J by 2 bases, with 10 bases between the two germline ends. CDR1 and CDR2 from the germline V gene are MRHNA and SNTAGT. The CDR3 is 14 residues long. This TCR derives from a woman aged 70 to 79 with COVID-19, enrolled during active disease. The rearrangement links TRBV6-4 to TRBJ1-1; D unclear. Specimen: peripheral blood. CDR3 in DNA: TGTGCCAGCAGTGAGTCCTTGACTAACACTGAAGCTTTCTTT. It translates to CASSESLTNTEAFF.